Below are 18 T cell receptor beta chains sequenced from a single sample in a study of cytomegalovirus exposure and HLA in healthy donors. The PCR contained 60 Vbeta and 13 Jbeta primers. Clones were read by immunoSEQ multiplex PCR, and TCRdb kept only the in-frame ones, dropping some. The table includes 110,000 to 150,000 clones, around 73% detected once. Sequencing input: PBMCs. All receptors derive from a middle-aged woman in good health and CMV-seronegative.

The rearrangement joins TRBV6-6 to TRBJ1-2; TRBD1 is a possible D gene (5 bases). The CDR3 contains 14 residues. Germline values: CDR1 MNHNY, CDR2 SVGAGI (reference sequence). Trimming stripped 5 bases from V and 8 bases from J, with 18 bases between. The CDR3: CASSVRVGSWGYTF. CDR3 coding DNA: TGTGCCAGCAGTGTCAGGGTGGGTTCGTGGGGCTACACCTTC.

This clone came up a few times. The chain is built from TRBV27 and TRBJ1-1; no definite D call. The V end was cut by 8 bases, the J end by 2 bases, with 12 bases between. The CDR3 contains 13 residues. Germline V gene lookup returns CDR1 MNHEY and CDR2 SMNVEV (reference sequence). The CDR3, as DNA: TGTGCCAGCGGCCGAAACGCTAACACTGAAGCTTTCTTT. This codes for CASGRNANTEAFF.

In DNA form, the CDR3 reads TGTGCCAGCAGAGACAGGGGCCGCACCGGGGAGCTGTTTTTT. Encoded protein: CASRDRGRTGELFF. The gene calls are TRBV7-2 and TRBJ2-2, with 8 bases aligning to TRBD1. V gave up 6 bases and J gave up 4 bases; unmatched junction bases: 4. Germline V lookup: CDR1 SGHTA, CDR2 FQGNSA. This CDR3 spans 14 amino acids.

The chain is built from TRBV9 and TRBJ1-2; D gene ambiguous. The germline V gene has CDR1 SGDLS and CDR2 YYNGEE. Trimming cost V 0 bases and J 4 bases, with 16 bases left between them. The CDR3 has 16 residues. CDR3 in DNA: TGTGCCAGCAGCGTAGCAGCTTTGGAGCAGACCTATGGCTACACCTTC. This codes for CASSVAALEQTYGYTF.

As DNA, the CDR3 is TGTGCCACCAGCAGAGGCGTCGGGTCCGGGGAGCTGTTTTTT. Its protein is CATSRGVGSGELFF. The chain has TRBV15 and TRBJ2-2; D is unclear. In germline, CDR1 is LNHNV, CDR2 YYDKDF (reference sequence). V lost 1 base to trimming and J lost 6 bases, with 9 bases between them. The CDR3 spans 14 residues.

The J gene is TRBJ1-1, the V gene TRBV12-5, with D unresolved. The CDR3 is 13 amino acids. V gave up 5 bases and J gave up 11 bases, with 18 bases separating them. Looked up from germline, CDR1 is LGHNT and CDR2 is FRNRAP. The CDR3, as DNA: TGTGCTAGTGGTCCCAGCGGGTTGGCTTGGGCTTTCTTT. Its protein is CASGPSGLAWAFF.

Only one count was recorded for this clone. The J gene is TRBJ2-2, the V gene TRBV19; 8 bases are shared with TRBD1. Germline values: CDR1 LNHDA, CDR2 SQIVND (reference sequence). The CDR3 spans 15 residues. The ends lost 5 bases at V and 4 bases at J; junction bases unmatched: 6. CDR3 bases: TGTGCCAGTAGTCAGGGGGCGGCGGTCACCGGGGAGCTGTTTTTT. It is translated as CASSQGAAVTGELFF.

This sequence joins TRBV7-9 and TRBJ2-7; D ambiguous. Between the trimmed V and J ends, which lost 1 base and 7 bases, there was a span of 8 bases. The CDR3 has 12 residues. Germline-derived CDR1 and CDR2 are SEHNR and FQNEAQ (reference sequence). In nucleotides, the CDR3 is TGTGCCAGCAGCTTAGTTAACGGAGAGCAGTACGTC. Protein sequence: CASSLVNGEQYV.

V usage is TRBV7-2 and J usage is TRBJ1-2, with 8 bases matching TRBD1. V shed 4 bases, J shed 7 bases, and the junction held 8 bases outside the gene matches. The CDR3 covers 14 residues. Germline loops: CDR1 SGHTA, CDR2 FQGNSA. The CDR3 DNA sequence: TGTGCCAGCAGCTCCCAGGACAGGGTCGGTGGCTACACCTTC. Its translation is CASSSQDRVGGYTF.

The J gene is TRBJ1-1, the V gene TRBV7-9; 7 bases match TRBD1. Germline V lookup: CDR1 SEHNR, CDR2 FQNEAQ (reference sequence). CDR3 size: 12 residues. The V segment lost 7 bases and the J segment 7 bases; nucleotides outside the gene matches: 6. Written as DNA, the CDR3 is TGTGCCAGCACAATAACAGGGGTTGAAGCTTTCTTT. Translation: CASTITGVEAFF.

The chain couples TRBV5-1 to TRBJ1-1; unclear D gene. From germline, CDR1 is SGHRS and CDR2 YFSETQ. Trimming took 4 bases from V and 1 from J, leaving 11 bases between them. The CDR3 runs 14 residues. CDR3 in amino acids: CASSEVGGNTEAFF. CDR3 DNA sequence: TGCGCCAGCAGCGAAGTCGGAGGGAACACTGAAGCTTTCTTT.

The CDR3 bases are TGTGCCAGCAGCTTAAGCGCTAGGCAAGAGACCCAGTACTTC. The encoded protein is CASSLSARQETQYF. V is TRBV7-9 and J is TRBJ2-5; D unclear. The V end was cut by 2 bases, the J end by 2 bases, with 9 bases between. Germline V lookup: CDR1 SEHNR, CDR2 FQNEAQ (reference sequence). The CDR3 extends over 14 amino acids.

V usage is TRBV6-6 and J usage is TRBJ1-4; TRBD1 matches 11 bases. J gave up 8 bases and V 6 bases, and 11 bases lay outside the gene matches. The CDR3 has 16 residues. Germline lookup yields CDR1 MNHNY and CDR2 SVGAGI (reference sequence). CDR3: CASRNPPGQGGEKLFF. CDR3 bases: TGTGCCAGCAGGAATCCTCCGGGACAGGGGGGAGAAAAACTGTTTTTT.

This chain joins TRBV7-2 and TRBJ2-4, with TRBD2 matching 7 bases. The CDR3 is 16 amino acids. V was pared by 0 bases and J by 1 base, with 3 bases of the junction left unmatched. Germline V gives CDR1 SGHTA, CDR2 FQGNSA. The CDR3 here is CASSLAFGGAKNIQYF. The DNA of the CDR3 is TGTGCCAGCAGCTTAGCTTTCGGGGGGGCCAAAAACATTCAGTACTTC.

This clone has a handful of counts. The chain is built from TRBV6-4 and TRBJ2-1, with D possibly being TRBD1 (6 bases). V was shortened by 5 bases and J by 5 bases, with 10 bases between the two germline ends. This CDR3 is 13 amino acids long. Germline CDR1 and CDR2: MRHNA and SNTAGT. This CDR3 reads CASSPGANNEQFF. The CDR3 nucleotides are TGTGCCAGCAGTCCAGGGGCGAACAATGAGCAGTTCTTC.

This clone was seen a few times. The chain recombines TRBV5-1 with TRBJ1-4; no reliable D call. V was pared by 2 bases and J by 6 bases, with 20 bases between. Germline-derived CDR1 and CDR2 are SGHRS and YFSETQ. The CDR3 contains 17 residues. Here the CDR3 reads CASSLSQAYPQDEKLFF. The CDR3 nucleotides read TGCGCCAGCAGCTTATCTCAGGCTTACCCCCAGGATGAAAAACTGTTTTTT. Full variable domain (rest looked up from reference TRBV5-1 and TRBJ1-4): KAGVTQTPRYLIKTRGQQVTLSCSPISGHRSVSWYQQTPGQGLQFLFEYFSETQRNKGNFPGRFSGRQFSNSRSEMNVSTLELGDSALYLCASSLSQAYPQDEKLFFGSGTQLSVL.

The J gene is TRBJ2-2, the V gene TRBV6-1; D possibly corresponds to TRBD1 (5 bases). Germline V gene lookup returns CDR1 MNHNS and CDR2 SASEGT. V lost 6 bases and J lost 4, with 15 bases in between. This CDR3 is 15 amino acids long. CDR3: CASSPQGVGTGELFF. The CDR3, as DNA: TGTGCCAGCAGCCCTCAGGGCGTCGGCACCGGGGAGCTGTTTTTT.

This clone was detected only a few times. The chain is built from TRBV9 and TRBJ2-3; D may be TRBD2 (7 bases). Germline CDR1 reads SGDLS; CDR2 reads YYNGEE. CDR3 length: 20 amino acids. Trimming took off 4 bases at V and 2 bases at J, with 29 bases between the two ends. CDR3 sequence reads: CASSPRGGGALHKDTDTQYF. CDR3 DNA: TGTGCCAGCAGCCCACGGGGTGGGGGGGCCCTACACAAGGACACAGATACGCAGTATTTT. Full variable domain (outside the CDR3, taken from reference TRBV9 and TRBJ2-3): DSGVTQTPKHLITATGQRVTLRCSPRSGDLSVYWYQQSLDQGLQFLIQYYNGEERAKGNILERFSAQQFPDLHSELNLSSLELGDSALYFCASSPRGGGALHKDTDTQYFGPGTRLTVL.